This T cell receptor (beta chain) appears in the sequencing data of a study of T-cell memory formation after mild COVID-19. Study-level information: Clustering of TCRs was largely donor specific.

One entry per CDR3 protein results from TCRdb running MiXCR on the 5' RACE reads. The sample includes over 400,000 distinct CDR3 sequences, more than 20% of them seen just once. Per the germline V gene, CDR1 is DFQATT and CDR2 is SNEGSKA (reference sequence). The length of the CDR3 is 14 residues. Trimming removed 6 bases at V and 3 bases at J, with 18 bases between. Study-wide results and caveats: Contracting clones, day 15 to 85, had balanced CD4/CD8, and later expanders favored CD4+.

For this clonotype: Antigen unknown.

J is TRBJ2-7 and V is TRBV20-1; tentatively, D is TRBD1 or TRBD2 (5 bases each). The sample was PBMCs or a T cell subset sorted from them (not recorded which). This receptor was identified in an adult woman who had mild COVID-19 (a few samples of this study predate the infection). Cell type and time point are not known. The CDR3 spells CSAGKSGTFYEQYF. CDR3 DNA: TGCAGTGCAGGGAAATCGGGGACCTTCTACGAGCAGTACTTC.